This T cell receptor (beta chain) was recovered during a study of blood T cell repertoires in COVID-19. Study context: Sites in the United States, Italy and Spain provided acute and convalescent COVID-19 samples. PBMCs, B-cell-depleted T cells, or T cells provided the cDNA or gDNA that made up the material.

Seattle cases were enrolled at active infection and followed longitudinally. The CDR3 contains 14 residues. Germline V gives CDR1 SGHRS, CDR2 YFSETQ. V lost 2 bases and J lost 6, with 11 bases in between. TCRdb's table, derived via immunoSEQ multiplex PCR, lists solely in-frame clones and lacks some. The sample shows approximately 230,000 clones, around 89% of them seen only once. V usage is TRBV5-1 and J usage is TRBJ2-2; D remains unclear. The sample taken for sequencing was peripheral blood. This receptor was identified in a young woman with COVID-19, enrolled during active disease. Here the CDR3 reads CASSFLNRAGELFF. The DNA for the CDR3 is TGCGCCAGCAGCTTTTTAAATCGGGCCGGGGAGCTGTTTTTT. The full variable domain, its missing parts supplied by reference TRBV5-1 and TRBJ2-2, is KAGVTQTPRYLIKTRGQQVTLSCSPISGHRSVSWYQQTPGQGLQFLFEYFSETQRNKGNFPGRFSGRQFSNSRSEMNVSTLELGDSALYLCASSFLNRAGELFFGEGSRLTVL.